This T cell receptor (beta chain) was profiled in a study of CD8+CD57+ T cells in acquired aplastic anemia. Genomic DNA was employed as the template in profiling TCR beta VDJ and CDR3. TCRdb redid the calling of the reads with MiXCR, one entry per CDR3 protein. This table holds about 160,000 distinct CDR3 sequences, 71% found once. An expansion of CD8+CD57+ cells by flow cytometry had been shown in patients chosen for sequencing. The clonotype comes from a human donor with aplastic anemia. Specimen: sorted CD4+, CD8+, or CD8+CD57+ T cells (not recorded which) from PBMCs.

The CDR3 loop reads CASSYSPDRGSGANVLTF. The CDR3 DNA reads as TGCGCCAGCAGCTATTCCCCGGACAGGGGTTCGGGGGCCAACGTCCTGACTTTC. The genes are TRBV5-1 and TRBJ2-6; 9 bases agree with TRBD1. The germline V gene has CDR1 SGHRS and CDR2 YFSETQ. The CDR3 length is 18 residues. J gave up 4 bases and V 3 bases, and 11 bases lay outside the gene matches.